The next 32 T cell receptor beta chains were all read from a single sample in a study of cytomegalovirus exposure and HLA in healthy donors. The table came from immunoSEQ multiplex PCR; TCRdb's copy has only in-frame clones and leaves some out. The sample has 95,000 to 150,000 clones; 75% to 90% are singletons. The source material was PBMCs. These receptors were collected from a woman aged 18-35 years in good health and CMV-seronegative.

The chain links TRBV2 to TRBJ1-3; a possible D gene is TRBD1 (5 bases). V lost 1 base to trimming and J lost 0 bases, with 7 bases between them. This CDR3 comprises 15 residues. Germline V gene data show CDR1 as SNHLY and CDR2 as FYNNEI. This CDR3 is CASSEGQHSGNTIYF. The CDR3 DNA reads TGTGCCAGCAGTGAAGGACAGCACTCTGGAAACACCATATATTTT.

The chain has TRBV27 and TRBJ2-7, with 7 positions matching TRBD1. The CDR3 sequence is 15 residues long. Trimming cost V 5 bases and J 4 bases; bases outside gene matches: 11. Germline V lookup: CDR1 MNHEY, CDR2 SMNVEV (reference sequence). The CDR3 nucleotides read TGTGCCAGCAGTGCACCGGGACAGAGCTCTTACGAGCAGTACTTC. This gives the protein CASSAPGQSSYEQYF.

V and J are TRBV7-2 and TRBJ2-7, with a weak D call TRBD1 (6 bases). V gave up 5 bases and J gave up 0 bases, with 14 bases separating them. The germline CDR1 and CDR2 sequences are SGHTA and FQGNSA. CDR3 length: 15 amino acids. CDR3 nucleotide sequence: TGTGCCAGCAGCGCCGGGACACTGGGCTCCTACGAGCAGTACTTC. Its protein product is CASSAGTLGSYEQYF.

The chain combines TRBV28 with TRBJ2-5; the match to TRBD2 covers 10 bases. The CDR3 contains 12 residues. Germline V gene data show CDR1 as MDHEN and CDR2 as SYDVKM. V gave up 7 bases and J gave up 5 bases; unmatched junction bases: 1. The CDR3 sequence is CASTSGSETQYF. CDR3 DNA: TGTGCCAGCACTAGCGGGAGTGAGACCCAGTACTTC.

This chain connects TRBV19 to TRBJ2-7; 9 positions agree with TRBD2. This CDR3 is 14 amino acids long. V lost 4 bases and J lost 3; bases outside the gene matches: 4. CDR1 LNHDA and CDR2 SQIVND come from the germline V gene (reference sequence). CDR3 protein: CASSSSGRIYEQYF. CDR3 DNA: TGTGCCAGTAGTAGTAGCGGGAGAATCTACGAGCAGTACTTC.

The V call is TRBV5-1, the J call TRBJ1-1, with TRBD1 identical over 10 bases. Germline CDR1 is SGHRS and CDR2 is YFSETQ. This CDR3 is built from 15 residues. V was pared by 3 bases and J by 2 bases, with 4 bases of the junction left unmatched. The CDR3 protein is CASSSTGGPNTEAFF. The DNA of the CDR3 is TGCGCCAGCAGCTCGACAGGGGGCCCAAACACTGAAGCTTTCTTT.

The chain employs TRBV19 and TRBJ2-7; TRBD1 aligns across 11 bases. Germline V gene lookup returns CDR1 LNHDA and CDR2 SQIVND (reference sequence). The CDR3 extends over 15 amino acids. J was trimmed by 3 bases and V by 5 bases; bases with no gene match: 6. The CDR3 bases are TGTGCCAGTAGTGGAAGCGGGACAGGGGGCTACGAGCAGTACTTC. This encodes CASSGSGTGGYEQYF.

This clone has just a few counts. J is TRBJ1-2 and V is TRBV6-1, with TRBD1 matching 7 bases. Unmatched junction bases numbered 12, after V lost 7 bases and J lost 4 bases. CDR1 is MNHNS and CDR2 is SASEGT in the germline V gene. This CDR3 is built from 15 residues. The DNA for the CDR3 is TGTGCCAGCATGAGGGGGCAGGGACGCTTCTATGGCTACACCTTC. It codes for CASMRGQGRFYGYTF.

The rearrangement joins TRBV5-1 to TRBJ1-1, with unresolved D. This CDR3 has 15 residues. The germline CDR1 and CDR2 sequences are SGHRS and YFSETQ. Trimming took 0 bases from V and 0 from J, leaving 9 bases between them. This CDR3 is CASSLGTDLNTEAFF. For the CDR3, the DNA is TGCGCCAGCAGCTTGGGCACAGACCTGAACACTGAAGCTTTCTTT.

This chain's CDR3 is CASSFLAEAFF. The DNA of the CDR3 is TGTGCCAGCAGCTTCCTAGCAGAAGCTTTCTTT. The chain has TRBV11-2 and TRBJ1-1; no reliable D call. The CDR3 extends over 11 amino acids. The V end lost 3 bases, the J end lost 8 bases, and 7 bases lay between the germline ends. Germline CDR1 reads SGHAT; CDR2 reads FQNNGV.

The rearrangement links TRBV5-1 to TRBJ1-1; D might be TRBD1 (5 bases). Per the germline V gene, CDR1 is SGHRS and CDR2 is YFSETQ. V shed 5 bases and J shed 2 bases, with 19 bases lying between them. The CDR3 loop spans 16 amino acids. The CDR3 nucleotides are TGCGCCAGCAGAGCGACGAACCCGGGGGGTAACACTGAAGCTTTCTTT. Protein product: CASRATNPGGNTEAFF.

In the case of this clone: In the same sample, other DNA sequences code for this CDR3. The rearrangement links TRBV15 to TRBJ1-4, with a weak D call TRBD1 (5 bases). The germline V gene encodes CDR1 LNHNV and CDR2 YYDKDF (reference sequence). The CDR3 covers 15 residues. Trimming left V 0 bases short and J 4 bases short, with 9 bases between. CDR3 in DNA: TGTGCCACCAGCAGAGATTCGGGGGGTAATGAAAAACTGTTTTTT. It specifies CATSRDSGGNEKLFF.

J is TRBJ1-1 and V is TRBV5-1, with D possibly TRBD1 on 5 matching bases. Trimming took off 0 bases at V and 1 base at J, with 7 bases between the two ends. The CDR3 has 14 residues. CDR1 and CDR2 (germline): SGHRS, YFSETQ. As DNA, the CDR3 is TGCGCCAGCAGCTTGGACGGGGGGAACACTGAAGCTTTCTTT. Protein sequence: CASSLDGGNTEAFF. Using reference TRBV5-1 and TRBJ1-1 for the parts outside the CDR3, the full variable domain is KAGVTQTPRYLIKTRGQQVTLSCSPISGHRSVSWYQQTPGQGLQFLFEYFSETQRNKGNFPGRFSGRQFSNSRSEMNVSTLELGDSALYLCASSLDGGNTEAFFGQGTRLTVV.

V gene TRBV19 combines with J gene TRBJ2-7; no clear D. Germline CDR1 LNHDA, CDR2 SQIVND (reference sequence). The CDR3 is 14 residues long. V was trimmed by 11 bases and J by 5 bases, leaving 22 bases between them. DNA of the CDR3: TGTGCCCAATATGGGCTCTTTTCCCCTAACGAGCAGTACTTC. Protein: CAQYGLFSPNEQYF.

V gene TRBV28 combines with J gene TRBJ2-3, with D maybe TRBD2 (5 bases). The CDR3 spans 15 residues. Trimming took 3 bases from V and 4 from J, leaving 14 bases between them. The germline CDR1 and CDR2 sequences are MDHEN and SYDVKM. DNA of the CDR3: TGTGCCAGCAGTTTTTCCCTGGCCGGGGCAGATACGCAGTATTTT. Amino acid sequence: CASSFSLAGADTQYF.

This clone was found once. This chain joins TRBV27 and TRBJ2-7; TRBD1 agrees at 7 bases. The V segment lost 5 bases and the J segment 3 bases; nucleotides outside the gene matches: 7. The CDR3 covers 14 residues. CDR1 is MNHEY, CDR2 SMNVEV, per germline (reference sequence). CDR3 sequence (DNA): TGTGCCAGCAGTCGCAAGGGGGCCTTCTACGAGCAGTACGTC. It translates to CASSRKGAFYEQYV.

This CDR3 reads CASSGPLAGRNTGELFF. CDR3 bases: TGCGCCAGCAGTGGGCCACTAGCGGGGCGCAACACCGGGGAGCTGTTTTTT. V is TRBV10-1 and J is TRBJ2-2; 10 bases fit TRBD2. The CDR3 extends over 17 amino acids. J gave up 2 bases and V 4 bases, and 7 bases lay outside the gene matches. CDR1 and CDR2 (germline): WNHNN, SYGVQD (reference sequence).

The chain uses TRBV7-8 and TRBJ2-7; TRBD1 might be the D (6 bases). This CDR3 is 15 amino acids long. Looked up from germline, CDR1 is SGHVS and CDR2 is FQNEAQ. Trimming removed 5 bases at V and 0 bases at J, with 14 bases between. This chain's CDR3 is CASSPDSQGSYEQYF. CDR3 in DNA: TGTGCCAGCAGCCCGGACAGCCAAGGCTCCTACGAGCAGTACTTC.

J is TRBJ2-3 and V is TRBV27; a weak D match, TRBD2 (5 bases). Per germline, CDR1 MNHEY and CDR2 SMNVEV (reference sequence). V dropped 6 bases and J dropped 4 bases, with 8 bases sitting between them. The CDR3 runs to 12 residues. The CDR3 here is CASRAGPDTQYF. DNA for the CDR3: TGTGCCAGCAGGGCGGGCCCAGATACGCAGTATTTT.

CDR3 bases: TGCGCCAGCAGTGACGGAGCGGGAGATACGCAGTATTTT. It is translated as CASSDGAGDTQYF. The chain links TRBV4-1 to TRBJ2-3, with a possible D match to TRBD2 (6 bases). This CDR3 spans 13 amino acids. CDR1 and CDR2 from the germline V gene are MGHRA and YSYEKL. V was trimmed by 6 bases and J by 5 bases, leaving 12 bases between them.

The CDR3 spells CASSMPSERGTYEQYF. CDR3 DNA sequence: TGTGCCAGTAGTATGCCCTCTGAGCGGGGAACCTACGAGCAGTACTTC. This chain connects TRBV19 to TRBJ2-7, with 7 positions matching TRBD2. CDR1 is LNHDA, CDR2 SQIVND, per germline (reference sequence). V trimming: 3 bases; J trimming: 2 bases; junction bases outside the gene matches: 10. The CDR3 consists of 16 residues.

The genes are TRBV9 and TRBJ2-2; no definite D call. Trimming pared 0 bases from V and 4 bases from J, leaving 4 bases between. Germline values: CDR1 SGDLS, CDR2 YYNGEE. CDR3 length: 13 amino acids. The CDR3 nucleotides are TGTGCCAGCAGCGTAGAGAGCACCGGGGAGCTGTTTTTT. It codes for CASSVESTGELFF.

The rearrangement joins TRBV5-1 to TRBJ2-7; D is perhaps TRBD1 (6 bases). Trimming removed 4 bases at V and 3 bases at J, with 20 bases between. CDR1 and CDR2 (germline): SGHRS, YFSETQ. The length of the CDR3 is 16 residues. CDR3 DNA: TGCGCCAGCAGCGGAGGTCAGGGGAAATCTGGCTACGAGCAGTACGTC. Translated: CASSGGQGKSGYEQYV.

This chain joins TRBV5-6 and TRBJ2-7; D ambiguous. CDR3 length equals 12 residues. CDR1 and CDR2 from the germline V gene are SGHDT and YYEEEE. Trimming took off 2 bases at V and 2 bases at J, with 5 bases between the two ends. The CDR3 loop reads CASSFQTYEQYF. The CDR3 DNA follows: TGTGCCAGCAGCTTTCAGACCTACGAGCAGTACTTC.

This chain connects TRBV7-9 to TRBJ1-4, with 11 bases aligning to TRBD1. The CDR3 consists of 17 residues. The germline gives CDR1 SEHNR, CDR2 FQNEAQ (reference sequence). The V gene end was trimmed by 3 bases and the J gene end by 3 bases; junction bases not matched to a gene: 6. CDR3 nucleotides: TGTGCCAGCAGCTTTGGACAGGGGGCAGCGGCTAATGAAAAACTGTTTTTT. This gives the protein CASSFGQGAAANEKLFF. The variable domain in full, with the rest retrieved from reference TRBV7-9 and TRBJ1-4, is DTGVSQNPRHKITKRGQNVTFRCDPISEHNRLYWYRQTLGQGPEFLTYFQNEAQLEKSRLLSDRFSAERPKGSFSTLEIQRTEQGDSAMYLCASSFGQGAAANEKLFFGSGTQLSVL.

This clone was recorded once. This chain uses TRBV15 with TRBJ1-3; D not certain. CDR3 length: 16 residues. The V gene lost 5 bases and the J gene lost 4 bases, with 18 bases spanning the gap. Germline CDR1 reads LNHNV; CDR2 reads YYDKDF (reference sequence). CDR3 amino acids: CATSSALPDSGNTIYF. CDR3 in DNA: TGTGCCACCAGCTCAGCTCTCCCGGACTCCGGAAACACCATATATTTT.

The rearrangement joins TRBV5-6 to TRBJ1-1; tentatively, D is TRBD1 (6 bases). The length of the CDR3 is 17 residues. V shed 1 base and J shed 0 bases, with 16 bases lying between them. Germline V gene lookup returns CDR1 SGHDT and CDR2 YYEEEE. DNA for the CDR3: TGTGCCAGCAGCTTGCTCTCAGGGGCTAACATGAACACTGAAGCTTTCTTT. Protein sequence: CASSLLSGANMNTEAFF.

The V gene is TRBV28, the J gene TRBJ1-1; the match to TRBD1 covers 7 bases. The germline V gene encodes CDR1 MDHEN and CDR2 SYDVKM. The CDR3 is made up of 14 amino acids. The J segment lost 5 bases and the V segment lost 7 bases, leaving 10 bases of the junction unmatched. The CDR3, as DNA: TGTGCCAGCACCCCTCGCCAGGGGGGTACTGAAGCTTTCTTT. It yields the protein CASTPRQGGTEAFF.

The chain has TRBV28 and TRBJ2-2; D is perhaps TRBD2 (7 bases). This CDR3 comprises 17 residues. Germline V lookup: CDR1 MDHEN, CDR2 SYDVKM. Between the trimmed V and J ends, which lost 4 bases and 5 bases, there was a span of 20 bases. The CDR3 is CASSSPDGGGPTGELFF. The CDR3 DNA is TGTGCCAGCAGTTCCCCCGATGGCGGGGGCCCGACCGGGGAGCTGTTTTTT.

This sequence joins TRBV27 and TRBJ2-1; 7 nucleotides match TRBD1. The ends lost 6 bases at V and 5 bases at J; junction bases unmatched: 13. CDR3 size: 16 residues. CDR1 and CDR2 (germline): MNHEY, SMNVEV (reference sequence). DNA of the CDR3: TGTGCCAGCAGCAGGGGGTCAACCGGGACAAACAATGAGCAGTTCTTC. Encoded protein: CASSRGSTGTNNEQFF.

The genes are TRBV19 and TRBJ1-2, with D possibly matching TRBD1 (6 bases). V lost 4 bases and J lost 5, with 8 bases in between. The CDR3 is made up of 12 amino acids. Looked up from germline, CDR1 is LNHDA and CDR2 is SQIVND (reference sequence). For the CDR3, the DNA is TGTGCCAGTAGTAACAGGGAGTATGGCTACACCTTC. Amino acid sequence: CASSNREYGYTF.

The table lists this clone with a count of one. CDR3 sequence (DNA): TGCGCCAGCAGTGTCACTAGCGGGGAGGGAGATACGCAGTATTTT. Translated, it gives CASSVTSGEGDTQYF. The rearrangement links TRBV10-2 to TRBJ2-3, with 10 bases aligning to TRBD2. The CDR3 totals 15 residues. V dropped 4 bases and J dropped 5; count of bases not matched to a gene: 6. Germline CDR1 is WSHSY and CDR2 is SAAADI.